This paragraph covers one T cell receptor (beta chain) sequence. The antigen remains unidentified. The CDR3 spans 18 residues. This sample stems from a study of shared clonotypes between healthy human individuals. Study observations and caveats: Around 5.4% of naive CD4 clonotypes were common to several donors.

Sequencing used immunoSEQ multiplex PCR; TCRdb keeps in-frame clones, though not all of them. The sample lists 1.6 million or so clones; approximately 97% were seen once. Source material: naive CD4+ T cells sorted from blood. As for subset: CD45RA+ positively selected. The clonotype originates from a man aged 30 to 45 in good health. The J gene is TRBJ2-3, the V gene TRBV21-1; whether TRBD1, the table's D call, matches the DNA was not checked. TRBV21-1 is termed a pseudogene. The CDR3 here is CASSITRDRGLTEDTQYF. CDR3 nucleotides: TGTGCCAGCAGCATCACAAGAGACAGAGGTTTGACCGAAGATACGCAGTATTTT.